This T cell receptor (beta chain) was sequenced during a study of CD8+ T cells in alopecia areata. cDNA reverse transcribed from extracted RNA served as the sequencing template. Assay used: immunoSEQ multiplex PCR; TCRdb lists only in-frame clones, some missing. The sample has 150,000 to 200,000 clones; 40% to 65% are singletons. V lost 3 bases and J lost 4, with 13 bases in between. The CDR3 runs to 14 residues. Germline V gene sequence: CDR1 GTSNPN, CDR2 SVGIG (reference sequence). The treatment: oral pan-JAK inhibitor, 5-10 mg twice daily. This clone was seen once. Antigen: not known. Notes on the study in general: Scalp and blood samples kept many expanded lesional clones throughout tofacitinib. A single nonresponder leaves the baseline CD8+ expansion link to response uncertain. Resident alphabeta T-cell populations of normal skin are likewise subject to sequencing in scalp samples.

Sequences were derived from CD8+ T cells sorted from blood, sampled between weeks 51 and 54, from a patient treated with tofacitinib. The clonotype comes from a human donor with alopecia areata. The chain couples TRBV30 to TRBJ2-1; D perhaps matches TRBD2 (5 bases). CDR3 amino acids: CAWRVERVYNEQFF. The CDR3 region has the DNA TGTGCCTGGAGAGTGGAGAGGGTTTACAATGAGCAGTTCTTC.